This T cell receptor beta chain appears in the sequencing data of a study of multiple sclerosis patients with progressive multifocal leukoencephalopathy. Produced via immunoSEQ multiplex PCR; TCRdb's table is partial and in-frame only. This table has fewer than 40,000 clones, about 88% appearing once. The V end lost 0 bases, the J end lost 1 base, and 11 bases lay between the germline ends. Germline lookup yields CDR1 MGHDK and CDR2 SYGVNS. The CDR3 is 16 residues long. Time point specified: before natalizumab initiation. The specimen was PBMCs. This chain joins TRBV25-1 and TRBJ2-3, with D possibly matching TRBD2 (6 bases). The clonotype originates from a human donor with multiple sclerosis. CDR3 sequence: CASSEYARRGTDTQYF. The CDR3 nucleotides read TGTGCCAGCAGTGAATATGCGCGGAGGGGCACAGATACGCAGTATTTT.